These 30 T cell receptor beta chains originate from one sample sequenced in a study of blood T cells in healthy people across ages. Then a second PCR, running about 6 to 12 cycles, was carried out with a sample-barcoded 5' primer and a J-beta primer mix. TCRdb re-called the 5' RACE reads through MiXCR, storing one row per CDR3 protein. The table has approximately 830,000 distinct CDR3 sequences, approximately 67% seen once; the top ten hold 28%. Sequenced: blood. These receptors all stem from a man aged 25-40 years in good health.

This chain connects TRBV20-1 to TRBJ2-3; tentatively, D is TRBD1 (5 bases). This CDR3 comprises 13 residues. Germline values: CDR1 DFQATT, CDR2 SNEGSKA (reference sequence). Trimming removed 3 bases at V and 5 bases at J, with 12 bases between. CDR3 DNA: TGCAGTGCTAGTAAGGGGCTGGTAGATACGCAGTATTTT. Translation gives CSASKGLVDTQYF.

This clonotype was counted at least ten times. The rearrangement uses TRBV4-2 and TRBJ2-1; D not certain. Trimming removed 6 bases at V and 4 bases at J, with 4 bases between. CDR3 length: 11 residues. CDR1 is LGHNA and CDR2 is YNFKEQ in the germline V gene. CDR3 residues: CASRQYNEQFF. The CDR3, as DNA: TGTGCCAGCAGACAGTACAATGAGCAGTTCTTC.

This clonotype was picked up a small number of times. The rearrangement links TRBV20-1 to TRBJ2-7; 13 bases match TRBD2. The CDR3 length is 14 residues. Germline V CDR1 and CDR2: DFQATT, SNEGSKA (reference sequence). V lost 0 bases to trimming and J lost 9 bases; unmatched junction nucleotides: 5. The CDR3 loop reads CSARDRTSGGGQYF. In nucleotides, the CDR3 is TGCAGTGCTAGAGATCGGACTAGCGGGGGCGGGCAGTACTTC.

This clonotype occurred once. The chain combines TRBV6-5 with TRBJ1-4; 7 nucleotides match TRBD1. The V gene's germline CDR1 is MNHEY and CDR2 SVGAGI. This CDR3 spans 21 amino acids. Germline trimming cut 0 bases from V and 0 bases from J; bases unmatched to any gene: 16. CDR3 in amino acids: CASSYSNARGGNPATNEKLFF. The CDR3 DNA follows: TGTGCCAGCAGTTACTCGAATGCGAGAGGGGGCAATCCTGCAACTAATGAAAAACTGTTTTTT.

This clonotype has just one count. The chain couples TRBV27 to TRBJ2-7; 12 bases match TRBD2. The end of the DNA is better explained by TRBJ2-5, so the J call may be wrong. This CDR3 has 15 residues. The V gene's germline CDR1 is MNHEY and CDR2 SMNVEV (reference sequence). The CDR3 DNA reads as TGTGCCAGCAGTCCCCAGACTAGCGGGAGACAGACCCAGTACTTC. This encodes CASSPQTSGRQTQYF.

Only one count was recorded for this clonotype. V is TRBV12-3 or TRBV12-4 and J is TRBJ1-2; D is perhaps TRBD1 (5 bases). The CDR3 consists of 13 residues. V was cut by 5 bases and J by 8 bases, with 15 bases left in between. CDR3 in amino acids: CASSDSLVRGYTF. For the CDR3, the DNA is TGTGCCAGCAGTGACAGTCTAGTGAGGGGCTACACCTTC.

The chain couples TRBV7-3 to TRBJ1-2, with D possibly being TRBD1 (5 bases). Germline V CDR1 and CDR2: SGHTA, FQGTGA. With 5 bases removed from V and 6 bases from J, the gap between germline ends came to 13 bases. This CDR3 comprises 13 residues. CDR3 bases: TGTGCCAGCAGCGCCCGGGGGTCGGATGGCTACACCTTC. Its translation: CASSARGSDGYTF. Full variable domain (rest looked up from reference TRBV7-3 and TRBJ1-2): GAGVSQTPSNKVTEKGKYVELRCDPISGHTALYWYRQSLGQGPEFLIYFQGTGAADDSGLPNDRFFAVRPEGSVSTLKIQRTERGDSAVYLCASSARGSDGYTFGSGTRLTVV.

This sequence joins TRBV20-1 and TRBJ2-3; 12 bases fit TRBD2. The CDR3 length is 15 residues. Germline values: CDR1 DFQATT, CDR2 SNEGSKA (reference sequence). The V segment lost 6 bases and the J segment 4 bases; nucleotides outside the gene matches: 8. The DNA of the CDR3 is TGCAGTGCCACCGGACTAGCGGGGAGGCCAGATACGCAGTATTTT. It translates to CSATGLAGRPDTQYF.

The CDR3 nucleotides read TGTGCCAGCAGCTTAGCTCCGTCAGGTATTCCCTACGAGCAGTACTTC. Translation: CASSLAPSGIPYEQYF. V gene TRBV7-2 combines with J gene TRBJ2-7; no clear D. CDR1 is SGHTA and CDR2 is FQGNSA in the germline V gene. The CDR3 has 16 residues. V was trimmed by 0 bases and J by 2 bases, leaving 14 bases between them.

This sequence joins TRBV3-1 and TRBJ1-1, with a weak D call TRBD1 (6 bases). Between the trimmed V and J ends, which lost 4 bases and 1 base, there was a span of 13 bases. CDR3 size: 15 residues. Germline loops: CDR1 LGHDT, CDR2 YNNKEL (reference sequence). CDR3 in amino acids: CASSPLWGRNTEAFF. The CDR3, as DNA: TGTGCCAGCAGCCCCCTATGGGGGCGGAACACTGAAGCTTTCTTT. Based on the CDR3 plus reference TRBV3-1 and TRBJ1-1, the full variable domain is DTAVSQTPKYLVTQMGNDKSIKCEQNLGHDTMYWYKQDSKKFLKIMFSYNNKELIINETVPNRFSPKSPDKAHLNLHINSLELGDSAVYFCASSPLWGRNTEAFFGQGTRLTVV.

V and J are TRBV29-1 and TRBJ2-1; weak D call: TRBD2 (6 bases). V lost 2 bases to trimming and J lost 1 base, with 9 bases between them. This CDR3 comprises 14 residues. CDR1 and CDR2 (germline): SQVTM, ANQGSEA. The CDR3 loop is CSVERGRSYNEQFF. As DNA, the CDR3 is TGCAGCGTTGAACGGGGGAGGTCCTACAATGAGCAGTTCTTC.

The genes are TRBV6-2 or TRBV6-3 and TRBJ2-3, with 7 nucleotides matching TRBD2. V trimming: 5 bases; J trimming: 2 bases; junction bases outside the gene matches: 7. This CDR3 is built from 15 residues. Germline V gives CDR1 MNHEY, CDR2 SVGEGT. CDR3 sequence reads: CASSTDLADTDTQYF. CDR3 sequence (DNA): TGTGCCAGCAGTACGGATCTAGCGGACACAGATACGCAGTATTTT.

This clonotype was seen a handful of times. V gene TRBV28 combines with J gene TRBJ2-1; 9 nucleotides match TRBD2. The CDR3 has 16 residues. Germline CDR1 and CDR2: MDHEN and SYDVKM. The V segment lost 5 bases and the J segment 0 bases; nucleotides outside the gene matches: 5. In DNA, the CDR3 is TGTGCCAGCAGTATTAGCGGGGGTCTCTCCTACAATGAGCAGTTCTTC. This codes for CASSISGGLSYNEQFF.

This clonotype turned up a few times. The J gene is TRBJ1-2, the V gene TRBV10-3, with D perhaps TRBD1 (6 bases). The ends were cut back, 5 bases at V and 2 bases at J, with 9 bases in the middle. Germline assignment: CDR1 ENHRY and CDR2 SYGVKD. This CDR3 is built from 13 residues. The CDR3 is CAISQGQNYGYTF. The DNA of the CDR3 is TGTGCCATCAGTCAAGGACAGAACTATGGCTACACCTTC.

The genes are TRBV6-5 and TRBJ2-3, with 13 bases that match TRBD2. Germline V lookup: CDR1 MNHEY, CDR2 SVGAGI. V lost 2 bases and J lost 0; bases outside the gene matches: 8. The CDR3 extends over 19 amino acids. In DNA form, the CDR3 reads TGTGCCAGCAGTTACCGGGGACTAGCGGGGCTAACTAGCACAGATACGCAGTATTTT. Translated, it gives CASSYRGLAGLTSTDTQYF.

A word on this clonotype: This may arise from a read error, as a much more abundant clone is one base away. This chain joins TRBV7-8 and TRBJ1-6, with D unresolved. CDR3 length: 15 residues. Germline V gene data show CDR1 as SGHVS and CDR2 as FQNEAQ. The CDR3 spells CASTPGSSYNSLLHF. The CDR3 DNA is TGTGCCAGCACACCGGGGAGCTCCTATAATTCACTCCTCCACTTT.

This chain joins TRBV12-3 or TRBV12-4 and TRBJ2-2; D gene unclear. The V and J ends lost 3 bases and 3 bases respectively, with 5 bases between them. The CDR3 extends over 13 amino acids. CDR3 in DNA: TGTGCCAGCAGTTTTAGGGACACCGGGGAGCTGTTTTTT. Translated: CASSFRDTGELFF.

The chain combines TRBV27 with TRBJ2-1; TRBD2 agrees at 9 bases. The CDR3 spans 16 residues. Germline V gene sequence: CDR1 MNHEY, CDR2 SMNVEV (reference sequence). With 5 bases clipped from V and 8 bases from J, the junction kept 13 bases outside the gene matches. The CDR3 spells CASSKLATSGFDEQFF. In DNA, the CDR3 is TGTGCCAGCAGTAAACTCGCGACTAGCGGTTTCGATGAGCAGTTCTTC.

The rearrangement links TRBV29-1 to TRBJ2-1; D is perhaps TRBD1 (6 bases). V gave up 5 bases and J gave up 6 bases, with 14 bases separating them. Germline CDR1 reads SQVTM; CDR2 reads ANQGSEA. The CDR3 extends over 13 amino acids. Here the CDR3 reads CSVNRVDGNEQFF. In DNA, the CDR3 is TGCAGCGTTAACAGGGTAGATGGCAATGAGCAGTTCTTC.

This sequence joins TRBV3-1 and TRBJ2-5; 15 bases match TRBD2. The germline CDR1 and CDR2 sequences are LGHDT and YNNKEL (reference sequence). This CDR3 has 18 residues. The junction had 10 bases not matched to a gene; V was cut back by 3 bases and J by 5 bases. CDR3 sequence reads: CASSHGTSGGLSLETQYF. In DNA form, the CDR3 reads TGTGCCAGCAGCCACGGGACTAGCGGGGGGCTGAGCTTGGAGACCCAGTACTTC.

In its sample, this clonotype was seen a few times. The chain is built from TRBV4-3 and TRBJ2-6, with 7 nucleotides matching TRBD1. Germline lookup yields CDR1 LGHNA and CDR2 YSLEER. This CDR3 is 20 amino acids long. V gave up 1 base and J gave up 0 bases; unmatched junction bases: 12. As DNA, the CDR3 is TGCGCCAGCAGCCAAGGCTTTCAGGACAGGCGATACTCTGGGGCCAACGTCCTGACTTTC. Its translation: CASSQGFQDRRYSGANVLTF.

The genes are TRBV4-1 and TRBJ2-1, with 14 bases fitting TRBD2. The DNA end favors TRBJ2-7, so the J call may be wrong. The length of the CDR3 is 20 residues. Germline V CDR1 and CDR2: MGHRA, YSYEKL. CDR3 amino acids: CASSQVRTSGGPSSYNEQYF. DNA of the CDR3: TGCGCCAGCAGCCAAGTTAGGACTAGCGGGGGGCCGAGCTCCTACAATGAGCAGTACTTC.

This clonotype appeared a single time. This rearrangement joins TRBV6-5 to TRBJ2-5; no clear D gene. Per the germline V gene, CDR1 is MNHEY and CDR2 is SVGAGI. CDR3 length equals 14 residues. Trimming stripped 0 bases from V and 2 bases from J, with 7 bases between. CDR3 residues: CASSYSPSQETQYF. The CDR3 DNA sequence: TGTGCCAGCAGTTACTCACCTAGTCAAGAGACCCAGTACTTC.

Concerning this clonotype: The junction departs from the called germline gene at one end, perhaps through a read error. This chain uses TRBV7-7 with TRBJ2-5; TRBD1 matches 7 bases. The CDR3 is made up of 14 amino acids. Germline V gene data show CDR1 as SSHAT and CDR2 as FNYEAQ (reference sequence). The CDR3 DNA is TGTGCTAGCAGCTCCTCGACAGGGTCAGGGACCCAGTACTTC. Its translation: CASSSSTGSGTQYF.

The J gene is TRBJ1-2, the V gene TRBV13; D might be TRBD1 (5 bases). CDR3 length: 13 amino acids. Trimming pared 2 bases from V and 8 bases from J, leaving 12 bases between. CDR1 and CDR2 from the germline V gene are PRHDT and FYEKMQ (reference sequence). The CDR3 here is CASSLNRLGGYTF. Here the CDR3 DNA reads TGTGCCAGCAGCTTAAACAGGTTAGGGGGCTACACCTTC.

This chain links TRBV6-6 with TRBJ2-7; possibly TRBD2 for D (5 bases). The J call may be mistaken, given a closer DNA end match to TRBJ2-5. Looked up from germline, CDR1 is MNHNY and CDR2 is SVGAGI (reference sequence). The CDR3 is made up of 15 amino acids. CDR3 DNA sequence: TGTGCCAGCAGTTACGAGGACGGGAAAGAAGAGACCCAGTACTTC. Translation gives CASSYEDGKEETQYF.

This rearrangement joins TRBV9 to TRBJ2-2, with D perhaps TRBD1 (6 bases). The CDR3 has 15 amino acids. Germline V CDR1 and CDR2: SGDLS, YYNGEE. Between the trimmed V and J ends, which lost 1 base and 2 bases, there was a span of 9 bases. The CDR3 sequence is CASSVSGTNTGELFF. The CDR3 DNA reads TGTGCCAGCAGCGTATCAGGGACAAACACCGGGGAGCTGTTTTTT.

Only a few counts were recorded for this clonotype. This sequence joins TRBV6-2 or TRBV6-3 and TRBJ2-7, with D possibly called TRBD1 or TRBD2 (5 bases each). CDR1 is MNHEY and CDR2 is SVGEGT in the germline V gene. There are 15 residues in the CDR3. The germline V and J ends were trimmed by 6 bases and 0 bases, with 15 bases remaining between them. The CDR3 DNA follows: TGTGCCAGCAGCCCCGGGACCGATAGCTCCTACGAGCAGTACTTC. Translation: CASSPGTDSSYEQYF.

The rearrangement joins TRBV28 to TRBJ1-2; the D gene is possibly TRBD1 (6 bases). Germline CDR1 is MDHEN and CDR2 is SYDVKM. Trimming removed 1 base from V and 6 bases from J, with 6 bases in between. The length of the CDR3 is 12 residues. The CDR3 bases are TGTGCCAGCAGTTTATACAGGGATGGCTACACCTTC. Translating it yields CASSLYRDGYTF.

This clonotype came up a few times. The rearrangement links TRBV20-1 to TRBJ2-5, with 9 bases aligning to TRBD1. The length of the CDR3 is 14 residues. Germline lookup yields CDR1 DFQATT and CDR2 SNEGSKA (reference sequence). With 6 bases clipped from V and 5 bases from J, the junction kept 10 bases outside the gene matches. The CDR3 protein is CSAHGQGSVETQYF. The DNA for the CDR3 is TGCAGTGCCCACGGACAGGGGTCGGTCGAGACCCAGTACTTC.